The clone carrying this T cell receptor (beta chain) was observed a handful of times. The antigen remains unidentified. The sample comes from a study of T-cell memory formation after mild COVID-19. Across the study: TCR clustering was largely donor specific. Whole-study results and caveats: Those CD4+ clones that contracted were mainly in CM and EM (CD8+ ones in EMRA). Memory cells collected pre-infection included some clones that later responded, suggesting cross-reactive memory joined. There was a balanced CD4/CD8 profile in clones contracting day 15 to 85, and later expanders leaned CD4+.

Via MiXCR, TCRdb re-called the 5' RACE reads, giving one row per CDR3 protein. The profile shows 340,000 or so distinct CDR3 sequences, 10% to 15% of them singletons. The germline CDR1 and CDR2 sequences are MNHNS and SASEGT. CDR3 length: 13 amino acids. V dropped 7 bases and J dropped 2 bases, with 11 bases sitting between them. Sequencing used PBMCs or a T cell subset sorted from them (not recorded which). The TCR originated in a young man who had mild COVID-19 (a few samples of this study predate the infection). Cell type and time point are not known. The chain couples TRBV6-1 to TRBJ1-1; no definite D call. CDR3 region: CASNQETNTEAFF. In DNA form, the CDR3 reads TGTGCCAGCAACCAGGAGACTAACACTGAAGCTTTCTTT.